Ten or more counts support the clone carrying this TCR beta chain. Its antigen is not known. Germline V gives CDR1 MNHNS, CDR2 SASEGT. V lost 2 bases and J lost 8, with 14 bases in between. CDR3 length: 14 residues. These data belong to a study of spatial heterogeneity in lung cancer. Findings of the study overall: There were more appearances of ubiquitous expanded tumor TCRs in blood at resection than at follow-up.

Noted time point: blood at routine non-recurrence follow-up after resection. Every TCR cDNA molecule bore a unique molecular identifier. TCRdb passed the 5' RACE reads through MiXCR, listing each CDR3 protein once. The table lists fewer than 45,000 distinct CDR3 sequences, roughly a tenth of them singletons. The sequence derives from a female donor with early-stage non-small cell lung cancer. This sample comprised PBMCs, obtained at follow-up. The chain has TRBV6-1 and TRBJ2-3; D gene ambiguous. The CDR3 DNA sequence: TGTGCCAGCAGTGAATTGAGGCTTACGGGTACGCAGTATTTT. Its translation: CASSELRLTGTQYF.